The present TCR beta chain was sequenced within a study of identical twins' blood T cells. This clonotype was found a few times. The antigen is unknown. Study-level results: Environmental influences on twin similarity could not be excluded.

TCRdb processed the 5' RACE reads anew with MiXCR; each CDR3 protein has one entry. The repertoire has hundreds of thousands of distinct CDR3 sequences, more than 25% of them found once; the top ten carry around 5.6%. This CDR3 comprises 16 residues. The germline V and J ends were trimmed by 6 bases and 0 bases, with 15 bases remaining between them. This sequence originates from a woman aged 18 to 49 in good health. Sequenced material: PBMCs. This sequence joins TRBV12-3 or TRBV12-4 and TRBJ1-5; possible D gene TRBD1, 6 bases. The CDR3 here is CASSHTGLYSNQPQHF. The CDR3 nucleotides are TGTGCCAGCAGCCATACAGGGCTTTATAGCAATCAGCCCCAGCATTTT.